This TCR beta chain originates from a study of blood T cell repertoires in COVID-19. Overall study: Samples representing acute and convalescent COVID-19 were sourced from the United States, Italy and Spain. PBMCs, B-cell-depleted T cells, or T cells were the source of the cDNA or gDNA that made up the material.

The CDR3 spans 15 residues. The germline gives CDR1 MNHEY, CDR2 SVGAGI. After removal of 2 bases from V and 4 bases from J, the junction contained 4 bases not matched to a gene. The method was immunoSEQ multiplex PCR; TCRdb's version includes in-frame clones alone and lacks a portion of them. Of about 75,000 clones listed, more than 70% are singletons. This TCR came from a human donor in a cohort sampled during active COVID-19. Specimen: peripheral blood. The J gene is TRBJ1-2, the V gene TRBV6-5, with TRBD1 matching 10 bases. The CDR3 bases are TGTGCCAGCAGTTACGAGGGACAGGGGACCTATGGCTACACCTTC. Amino acids: CASSYEGQGTYGYTF.